This TCR beta chain derives from a study of T cell repertoires in cytomegalovirus infection. This clonotype was seen many times. TCRdb processed the reads anew with MiXCR; each CDR3 protein has one entry. Counted here are about 230,000 distinct CDR3 sequences, 22% occurring once; the ten biggest clones make up 15% to 20%. This clonotype was sampled from a human donor in good health (CMV status not recorded). Some clones in this sample may be carry-over from other donors' samples. The source material was CD8+ T cells from PBMCs.

The CDR3 DNA follows: TGTGCCAGCAGCTTTCAGGGGAGCACAGATACGCAGTATTTT. This sequence encodes CASSFQGSTDTQYF. J is TRBJ2-3 and V is TRBV12-3 or TRBV12-4; TRBD1 might be the D (6 bases). V lost 6 bases to trimming and J lost 0 bases, with 10 bases between them. The CDR3 covers 14 residues.